This is a list of T cell receptor beta chains from one sample in a study of blood T cell repertoires in COVID-19. Some clones are missing from TCRdb's copy, which holds only in-frame ones; the method was immunoSEQ multiplex PCR. This sample has roughly 100,000 clones; over 65% occur once, and the top ten carry 12%. Sequencing input: peripheral blood. These receptors all stem from a human donor in a cohort sampled during active COVID-19. The CDR3 runs from the conserved cysteine through the conserved F or W. The D gene is left open where the match is weak. Not all rows give a size; the values are once, few, many and, for expanded clones, a class.

TRBD1	TRBJ1-4	.	TRBV12-5	TGTGCTAGTTCTTCAGGGGGCGAAAAACTGTTTTTT	CASSSGGEKLFF
.	TRBJ1-1	.	TRBV28	TGTGCCAGCCGGGGGTATGGGCGGGGAGACACTGAAGCTTTCTTT	CASRGYGRGDTEAFF
.	TRBJ2-7	.	TRBV9	TGTGCCAGCAGCGTCCAAGGACACAGCTACGAGCAGTACTTC	CASSVQGHSYEQYF
.	TRBJ2-5	.	TRBV5-1	TGCGCCAGCAGCTCGCTTGGGGCAGGGCACAGGGTCCTTCAAGAGACCCAGTACTTC	CASSSLGAGHRVLQETQYF
TRBD2	TRBJ2-5	.	TRBV4-2	TGTGCCAGCAGCCGACTCGAGGCGGGGGTCGAGACCCAGTACTTC	CASSRLEAGVETQYF
TRBD1	TRBJ2-3	.	TRBV24-1	TGTGCCACCAGTGATTGGGACAGGGGCGGGGGCACAGATACGCAGTATTTT	CATSDWDRGGGTDTQYF
.	TRBJ2-5	.	TRBV21-1	TGTGCCAGCAGCAAAGAGGGGGAAGAGGCGATCCAAGAGACCCAGTACTTC	CASSKEGEEAIQETQYF
.	TRBJ1-5	.	TRBV30	TGTGCCTGGAGAGCCACGGACATACCCAATCAGCCCCAGCATTTT	CAWRATDIPNQPQHF
TRBD1	TRBJ1-2	few	TRBV6-5	TGTGCCGGAAGGACAGGGGCGGCCTATGGCTACACCTTC	CAGRTGAAYGYTF
TRBD1	TRBJ1-6	.	TRBV19	TGTGCCACCTCCCGGGACAGGGGTGTTATTGGGAATTCACCCCTCCACTTT	CATSRDRGVIGNSPLHF
.	TRBJ2-6	once	TRBV18	TGTGCCAGCTCACCAGACATCTCTGGGGCCAACGTCCTGACTTTC	CASSPDISGANVLTF
.	TRBJ2-3	few	TRBV3-1/TRBV3-2	TGTGCCAGCAGCCACCGCCGGGGGTGGGATACGCAGTATTTT	CASSHRRGWDTQYF
.	TRBJ2-7	few	TRBV27	TGTGCCAGCAAGGGGTTGATGGACTACGAGCAGTACTTC	CASKGLMDYEQYF
TRBD2	TRBJ2-1	.	TRBV19	TGTGCCAGCGACCCGGGGGGAACCTACAATGAGCAGTTCTTC	CASDPGGTYNEQFF
.	TRBJ2-7	.	TRBV5-1	TGCGCCAGCAGCCCTTCGCCGGGACAAGGGGAGCAGTACTTC	CASSPSPGQGEQYF
.	TRBJ1-1	.	TRBV6-5	TGTGCCAGCAGGACCAGTGGAGGGTTTACTGAAGCTTTCTTT	CASRTSGGFTEAFF
TRBD1	TRBJ1-5	.	TRBV19	TGTGCCAGTAGTGACAGACAGGGGGCAGGAGGGCAGCCCCAGCATTTT	CASSDRQGAGGQPQHF
.	TRBJ1-1	.	TRBV5-1	TGCGCCAGCAGCTTGGCCGTTGGAGGGATGAACACTGAAGCTTTCTTT	CASSLAVGGMNTEAFF
.	TRBJ2-7	.	TRBV3-1/TRBV3-2	TGTGCCAGCAGCCACCGCCGCGGGTGGGGAGACGAGCAGTACTTC	CASSHRRGWGDEQYF
TRBD2	TRBJ2-2	.	TRBV2	TGTGCCAGCACCACCGGGACTAGGAACACCGGGGAGCTGTTTTTT	CASTTGTRNTGELFF
.	TRBJ2-2	once	TRBV7-2	TGTGCCAGCAGCTCTGGACTAAACACCGGGGAGCTGTTTTTT	CASSSGLNTGELFF
TRBD1	TRBJ1-1	.	TRBV2	TGTGCCAGCAGGGTACAGGGGGTGTCGACTGAAGCTTTCTTT	CASRVQGVSTEAFF
TRBD1	TRBJ1-4	.	TRBV7-8	TGTGCCAGCAGCTTAGGGGGACAGGGGAATGAAAAACTGTTTTTT	CASSLGGQGNEKLFF
.	TRBJ2-1	.	TRBV18	TGTGCCAGCTCACCGGCCACAGGGAAGGTGGGTGAGCAGTTCTTC	CASSPATGKVGEQFF